The 16 T cell receptor beta chains in this list originate from one sample, sequenced in a study of human T cells and chemical hapten exposure. TCRdb recomputed calls from the RACE reads with MiXCR, one row per CDR3 protein. The sample carries under 90,000 distinct CDR3 sequences, 7.5% to 9.5% recorded once. Time point here: patch test 2, 6 weeks after DPC sensitization. Described treatment: therapeutic diphenylcyclopropenone sensitization with weekly scalp DPC. Material: whole blood, obtained in connection with sensitization to the hapten diphenylcyclopropenone (DPC). The receptors stem from a woman in her fifties or sixties with alopecia areata. Some clones in this sample may be carry-over from other donors' samples.

In nucleotides, the CDR3 is TGCAGTGCTCGGGGGACTAGCGGGTACTACGAGCAGTACTTC. It is translated as CSARGTSGYYEQYF. The genes are TRBV20-1 and TRBJ2-7; 12 bases align to TRBD2. CDR3 length equals 14 residues. Germline V gene data show CDR1 as DFQATT and CDR2 as SNEGSKA (reference sequence). The trim removed 5 bases at V and 3 bases at J, leaving 5 bases unmatched.

The chain joins TRBV25-1 to TRBJ2-2; D ambiguous. CDR3 length: 13 amino acids. Germline-derived CDR1 and CDR2 are MGHDK and SYGVNS. The ends were cut back, 2 bases at V and 0 bases at J, with 1 base in the middle. The CDR3 region has the DNA TGTGCCAGCAGTGAACCGAACACCGGGGAGCTGTTTTTT. Its translation: CASSEPNTGELFF. The entire variable domain, with the rest obtained from reference TRBV25-1 and TRBJ2-2, is as follows: EADIYQTPRYLVIGTGKKITLECSQTMGHDKMYWYQQDPGMELHLIHYSYGVNSTEKGDLSSESTVSRIRTEHFPLTLESARPSHTSQYLCASSEPNTGELFFGEGSRLTVL.

The rearrangement links TRBV6-6 to TRBJ1-2, with a tentative D call TRBD1 (6 bases). This CDR3 has 16 residues. The germline CDR1 and CDR2 sequences are MNHNY and SVGAGI (reference sequence). The V gene lost 7 bases and the J gene lost 2 bases, with 20 bases spanning the gap. CDR3 sequence reads: CASTDGQNHVNYGYTF. The CDR3 nucleotides are TGTGCCAGCACCGATGGACAGAACCATGTCAACTATGGCTACACCTTC.

The rearrangement joins TRBV20-1 to TRBJ2-3, with D possibly being TRBD2 (6 bases). Per the germline V gene, CDR1 is DFQATT and CDR2 is SNEGSKA (reference sequence). Trimming stripped 6 bases from V and 0 bases from J, with 13 bases between. This CDR3 is built from 14 residues. CDR3 DNA sequence: TGCAGTGCAACAGGAGGGCTAAGCACAGATACGCAGTATTTT. Protein sequence: CSATGGLSTDTQYF.

This clonotype has more than one count but fewer than ten. The junction shows a germline mismatch at one end, possibly a read error. The V and J genes are TRBV12-3 or TRBV12-4 and TRBJ2-7; the match to TRBD2 covers 7 bases. The CDR3 spans 12 residues. CDR3 sequence: CASGLPSGVMNF. CDR3 coding DNA: TGTGCCAGCGGCCTACCCAGCGGGGTGATGAACTTC.

This clonotype was counted ten times or more. J is TRBJ2-3 and V is TRBV27, with D possibly matching TRBD1 (5 bases). The CDR3 has 15 residues. In germline, CDR1 is MNHEY, CDR2 SMNVEV (reference sequence). Trimming removed 5 bases from V and 1 base from J, with 13 bases in between. CDR3 sequence (DNA): TGTGCCAGCAGTCTCCTTCGACAGCGCACAGATACGCAGTATTTT. Protein sequence: CASSLLRQRTDTQYF.

This clonotype has only a few counts. This CDR3 reads CASSTREAREQYF. The CDR3 DNA is TGTGCCAGTAGTACCAGGGAAGCCCGGGAGCAGTACTTC. The chain recombines TRBV19 with TRBJ2-7; D might be TRBD1 (5 bases). The CDR3 has 13 residues. Germline CDR1 reads LNHDA; CDR2 reads SQIVND (reference sequence). Trimming took off 4 bases at V and 7 bases at J, with 14 bases between the two ends.

In its sample, this clonotype was seen a few times. The genes are TRBV28 and TRBJ2-3, with 9 positions matching TRBD1. Germline assignment: CDR1 MDHEN and CDR2 SYDVKM. V gave up 1 base and J gave up 3 bases; unmatched junction bases: 2. This CDR3 region has 15 residues. DNA of the CDR3: TGTGCCAGCAGTTTATTCGGGACAGGGACAGATACGCAGTATTTT. Protein: CASSLFGTGTDTQYF. The whole variable domain, filled in from reference TRBV28 and TRBJ2-3, reads DVKVTQSSRYLVKRTGEKVFLECVQDMDHENMFWYRQDPGLGLRLIYFSYDVKMKEKGDIPEGYSVSREKKERFSLILESASTNQTSMYLCASSLFGTGTDTQYFGPGTRLTVL.

This clonotype turned up a few times. This chain connects TRBV30 to TRBJ2-1; D possibly corresponds to TRBD1 (6 bases). Germline V gives CDR1 GTSNPN, CDR2 SVGIG (reference sequence). This CDR3 comprises 15 residues. Trimming pared 8 bases from V and 0 bases from J, leaving 17 bases between. The CDR3 DNA reads as TGTGCCCAAGTCAGCCAGGGGAGCTCCTACAATGAGCAGTTCTTC. Protein sequence: CAQVSQGSSYNEQFF.

Many counts were recorded for this clonotype. The rearrangement uses TRBV11-2 and TRBJ1-2; a weak D match, TRBD1 (5 bases). Trimming took 0 bases from V and 7 from J, leaving 21 bases between them. The CDR3 has 17 amino acids. Germline V lookup: CDR1 SGHAT, CDR2 FQNNGV. CDR3 amino acids: CASSLDPLGTVRSGYTF. The CDR3 bases are TGTGCCAGCAGCTTAGACCCCCTCGGGACCGTCCGATCTGGCTACACCTTC.

This CDR3 is CSASNGEGFWNQPQHF. CDR3 nucleotide sequence: TGCAGTGCTAGTAACGGAGAGGGATTTTGGAATCAGCCCCAGCATTTT. This chain joins TRBV20-1 and TRBJ1-5, with D unresolved. This CDR3 has 16 residues. CDR1 is DFQATT, CDR2 SNEGSKA, per germline (reference sequence). Trimming pared 3 bases from V and 4 bases from J, leaving 19 bases between.

The chain couples TRBV6-5 to TRBJ2-2; possible D gene TRBD2, 6 bases. The CDR3 is 14 residues long. Trimming shortened V by 9 bases and J by 3 bases, and 14 bases separated the two germline ends. Germline V lookup: CDR1 MNHEY, CDR2 SVGAGI. The CDR3 coding sequence is TGTGCCAGGGAGACTAGAGGTTACACCGGGGAGCTGTTTTTT. Residues: CARETRGYTGELFF.

This clonotype has more than one count but fewer than ten. This chain uses TRBV10-2 with TRBJ1-5; 10 bases map to TRBD1. Looked up from germline, CDR1 is WSHSY and CDR2 is SAAADI. V gave up 9 bases and J gave up 3 bases; unmatched junction bases: 17. The CDR3 is made up of 18 amino acids. The CDR3 DNA follows: TGCGCCAGTTCCCCGGGACAGGGGTTGGCGCGGGCCAATCAGCCCCAGCATTTT. It encodes CASSPGQGLARANQPQHF.

This clonotype occurred a few times. J is TRBJ2-5 and V is TRBV6-5; D is perhaps TRBD1 (6 bases). This CDR3 has 14 residues. Trimming took off 5 bases at V and 2 bases at J, with 12 bases between the two ends. Germline CDR1 and CDR2: MNHEY and SVGAGI. CDR3 nucleotides: TGTGCCAGCAGTACCAGGACAGATCAAGAGACCCAGTACTTC. It is translated as CASSTRTDQETQYF.

The table lists this clonotype with a few counts. The gene calls are TRBV20-1 and TRBJ1-6; D unresolved. The CDR3 extends over 12 amino acids. Trimming left V 7 bases short and J 6 bases short, with 10 bases between. Germline-derived CDR1 and CDR2 are DFQATT and SNEGSKA (reference sequence). Here the CDR3 reads CSGGRPNSPLHF. The DNA of the CDR3 is TGCAGTGGAGGGCGCCCTAATTCACCCCTCCACTTT.

The chain has TRBV12-3 or TRBV12-4 and TRBJ1-6; tentative D call: TRBD1 (5 bases). V gave up 3 bases and J gave up 7 bases, with 10 bases separating them. This CDR3 comprises 14 residues. In DNA, the CDR3 is TGTGCCAGCAGTTTCGGCAGGACAAATTCACCCCTCCACTTT. This codes for CASSFGRTNSPLHF.